These T cell receptor beta chains were read from a single sample in a study of blood T cell repertoires in COVID-19. TCRdb's copy holds only in-frame clones and misses some; the assay was immunoSEQ multiplex PCR. This sample has over 90,000 clones, with around nine tenths found just once. The source material was peripheral blood. The receptors derive from a man aged 45 to 65 with active COVID-19. The CDR3 runs from the conserved cysteine through the conserved F or W. The order of the fields is J gene, V gene, D gene, CDR3 DNA, CDR3 protein. D genes are given only for firm matches.

TRBJ2-1,TRBV7-9,-,TGTGCCAGCACCCGACCGGGGAGCTCCTACAATGAGCAGTTCTTC,CASTRPGSSYNEQFF
TRBJ1-1,TRBV14,-,TGTGCCAGCAGCCAGCGCGTCGGGGTTGGGAACACTGAAGCTTTCTTT,CASSQRVGVGNTEAFF
TRBJ1-1,TRBV11-3,TRBD1,TGTGCCAGCCCCGGACAGGAGAACACTGAAGCTTTCTTT,CASPGQENTEAFF
TRBJ1-5,TRBV7-9,-,TGTGCCAGCAGCTTAATCGATCAGCCCCAGCATTTT,CASSLIDQPQHF
TRBJ2-5,TRBV5-1,TRBD1,TGCGCCAGCAATCTCGGACAGGGAAGGGGGGAGACCCAGTACTTC,CASNLGQGRGETQYF
TRBJ1-1,TRBV18,-,TGTGCCAGCTCACCACGAGAACTTGAGCTTTTCTTT,CASSPRELELFF
TRBJ2-7,TRBV29-1,-,TGCAGCGTTCATGAGAACGAGCAGTACTTC,CSVHENEQYF
TRBJ1-3,TRBV7-9,-,TGTGCCAGCAGCTTAGAGAGGGGGTACGGAAACACCATATATTTT,CASSLERGYGNTIYF
TRBJ1-1,TRBV3-1/TRBV3-2,TRBD1,TGTGCCAGCAGCCAGGCTCCCTTGGGACAGGGTTCAACTGAAGCTTTCTTT,CASSQAPLGQGSTEAFF
TRBJ2-1,TRBV5-5,TRBD2,TGTGCCAGCAGCTCGTCACTAGCGGGGGGGTCTTACAATGAGCAGTTCTTC,CASSSSLAGGSYNEQFF
TRBJ2-7,TRBV3-1/TRBV3-2,TRBD2,TGTGCCAGCAGCCAAACCACCAGACTAGCTAATTACGAGCAGTACTTC,CASSQTTRLANYEQYF
TRBJ1-2,TRBV12-3/TRBV12-4,-,TGTGCCAGCAGTTCGTTGTATGGCTACACCTTC,CASSSLYGYTF
TRBJ2-7,TRBV5-1,-,TGCGCCAGCACCGACCCCGTAGGGGGGGTCGGCTACGAGCAGTACTTC,CASTDPVGGVGYEQYF
TRBJ2-5,TRBV5-1,-,TGCGCCAGCAGCTTGGAGGCAGGGAGGTTGCAGGAGACCCAGTACTTC,CASSLEAGRLQETQYF